The present TCR beta chain was sequenced within a study of T cell responses to AZD1222 COVID-19 vaccine. Regarding the study as a whole: Distributed over spike, vaccine-associated CD4 TCRs predominated at 160-218 and 743-854. Baseline testing showed seropositivity in only six or seven AZD1222 recipients. Unmutated variant regions reportedly attract nearly half of all spike-specific TCRs. Without day 14 samples, only post-peak T cell repertoires were studied.

This CDR3 comprises 16 residues. Germline V gives CDR1 MNHEY, CDR2 SVGAGI. With 4 bases removed from V and 1 base from J, the gap between germline ends came to 13 bases. The table came from immunoSEQ multiplex PCR; TCRdb's copy has only in-frame clones and leaves some out. Of around 180,000 clones detected, around 91% appear once; the ten largest clones hold 6.9%. As to this clone: Antigen: not known.

Sequences were derived from peripheral blood, sampled on day 0 of AZD1222 vaccination. The V call is TRBV6-5, the J call TRBJ2-2; no reliable D call. The receptor was isolated from an adult in good health. CDR3 nucleotides: TGTGCCAGCAGTTGGGTGGGCTTGGAGAACACCGGGGAGCTGTTTTTT. It encodes CASSWVGLENTGELFF.